The 27 T cell receptor beta chains below all came from one sample that was sequenced in a study of CXCR3-negative and CXCR3-positive naive CD8 T cells (dated by TCRdb to about 2019). The instrument given in TCRdb is NextSeq 550. The Human TCR Profiling Kit (MiLaboratory) was used to prepare UMI-labeled 5' RACE TRB cDNA libraries. Through TCRdb reprocessing, the reads give one entry per CDR3 protein sequence; DNA is omitted. The sample's clone listing holds fewer than 80,000 distinct CDR3 sequences. The ten largest account for more than 3.5% of the sample. The sequencing input was naive CXCR3- CD8+ T cells from blood. The label giving this sample's cell subset or site can be read as: CD45RO-CCR7+CD27+CD95- naive CD8+ T cells lacking CXCR3 (TNR3-). These receptors all stem from a human donor in good health. Some clones in this sample may be carry-over from other donors' samples.

The CDR3 spells CASTPNGGTSEKLFF. The chain uses TRBV25-1 and TRBJ1-4. The CDR3 is 15 amino acids. CDR1 and CDR2 from the germline V gene are MGHDK and SYGVNS.

In terms of frequency, this clonotype is medium-sized. The CDR3 sequence: CSARDGGLNSPLHF. V is TRBV20-1 and J is TRBJ1-6; TCRdb picks TRBD1, but there is no DNA to check that call. This CDR3 spans 14 amino acids. Germline CDR1 DFQATT, CDR2 SNEGSKA (reference sequence).

This CDR3 is CASSLGRGEYVHYEETQYF. The chain is built from TRBV28 and TRBJ2-5; TCRdb gives TRBD2 as the D gene, but with no DNA this cannot be confirmed. This CDR3 has 19 residues. Germline-derived CDR1 and CDR2 are MDHEN and SYDVKM.

This sequence joins TRBV4-3 and TRBJ2-2; TCRdb returns TRBD1, unconfirmable since there is no DNA. CDR1 is LGHNA, CDR2 YSLEER, per germline. CDR3 length equals 15 residues. CDR3 loop: CASSQDQGVAGELFF.

This chain links TRBV29-1 with TRBJ2-2; the TRBD1 assignment by TCRdb is unverifiable without DNA. The CDR3 extends over 14 amino acids. Germline V gene data show CDR1 as SQVTM and CDR2 as ANQGSEA. The CDR3 region is CSVWTGYNTGELFF.

V is TRBV6-2 or TRBV6-3 and J is TRBJ2-1; TCRdb's D call, TRBD1, is unchecked because there is no DNA. CDR3 size: 19 residues. Germline V gene data show CDR1 as MNHEY and CDR2 as SVGEGT. CDR3 amino acids: CASSSLGRTGGPYYNEQFF.

The chain links TRBV7-9 to TRBJ2-1; TCRdb names TRBD2, which stays unverified in the absence of DNA. CDR3 length: 18 residues. Germline CDR1 reads SEHNR; CDR2 reads FQNEAQ (reference sequence). CDR3 residues: CASTPGTSGGQSYNEQFF.

The chain recombines TRBV20-1 with TRBJ2-7; TCRdb's D call, TRBD1, is unchecked because there is no DNA. The CDR3 loop spans 15 amino acids. Germline V gene data show CDR1 as DFQATT and CDR2 as SNEGSKA (reference sequence). The CDR3 spells CSARDLLGQVYEQYF.

The rearrangement joins TRBV7-9 to TRBJ2-7; the D call of TRBD1 rests on TCRdb alone, since no DNA is present to check it. The CDR3 consists of 15 residues. CDR1 is SEHNR and CDR2 is FQNEAQ in the germline V gene (reference sequence). CDR3 region: CASSSRDRDSYEQYF.

The rearrangement uses TRBV5-1 and TRBJ1-2; the TCRdb D gene call, TRBD1, has no DNA to confirm it. The V gene's germline CDR1 is SGHRS and CDR2 YFSETQ. This CDR3 contains 15 residues. CDR3 sequence reads: CASSFSGTDNYGYTF. The full variable domain, completed using reference TRBV5-1 and TRBJ1-2, is KAGVTQTPRYLIKTRGQQVTLSCSPISGHRSVSWYQQTPGQGLQFLFEYFSETQRNKGNFPGRFSGRQFSNSRSEMNVSTLELGDSALYLCASSFSGTDNYGYTFGSGTRLTVV.

The chain employs TRBV12-3 or TRBV12-4 and TRBJ1-5; TCRdb's assignment of TRBD1 cannot be checked, as there is no DNA. The CDR3 runs to 12 residues. This CDR3 reads CASRQGVQPQHF.

V and J are TRBV29-1 and TRBJ2-7. From germline, CDR1 is SQVTM and CDR2 ANQGSEA. This CDR3 has 11 amino acids. CDR3 sequence reads: CSVAQTYEQYF.

This chain links TRBV10-1 with TRBJ1-5; TCRdb proposes TRBD1, but this gene call is untestable without DNA. The V gene's germline CDR1 is WNHNN and CDR2 SYGVQD (reference sequence). The CDR3 sequence is 15 residues long. This CDR3 is CASRGTGGADQPQHF.

J is TRBJ2-7 and V is TRBV5-1. CDR1 is SGHRS, CDR2 YFSETQ, per germline. The CDR3 sequence is 15 residues long. CDR3 loop: CASSLAKNHKGEQYF.

J is TRBJ2-7 and V is TRBV20-1; TCRdb selects TRBD1, and the lack of DNA leaves this call unchecked. This CDR3 has 15 residues. Germline-derived CDR1 and CDR2 are DFQATT and SNEGSKA (reference sequence). The CDR3 loop reads CSARVPDGEYYEQYF.

The rearrangement links TRBV7-9 to TRBJ2-7; TCRdb proposes TRBD2, but this gene call is untestable without DNA. The germline V gene encodes CDR1 SEHNR and CDR2 FQNEAQ (reference sequence). This CDR3 has 12 amino acids. The CDR3 protein is CASSSDGYEQYF.

The chain couples TRBV12-3 or TRBV12-4 to TRBJ1-1. The CDR3 is made up of 12 amino acids. The CDR3 sequence is CASLSGHTEAFF.

This chain links TRBV5-6 with TRBJ1-2. The CDR3 runs to 12 residues. CDR1 is SGHDT, CDR2 YYEEEE, per germline. The CDR3 protein is CASRKGTGGYTF. The complete variable domain, with remaining parts taken from reference TRBV5-6 and TRBJ1-2, reads DAGVTQSPTHLIKTRGQQVTLRCSPKSGHDTVSWYQQALGQGPQFIFQYYEEEERQRGNFPDRFSGHQFPNYSSELNVNALLLGDSALYLCASRKGTGGYTFGSGTRLTVV.

The rearrangement joins TRBV27 to TRBJ1-1. The germline V gene has CDR1 MNHEY and CDR2 SMNVEV (reference sequence). The CDR3 is 15 amino acids. The CDR3 loop reads CASSLSILWNTEAFF.

This chain connects TRBV19 to TRBJ2-7; TCRdb picks TRBD2, but there is no DNA to check that call. The germline gives CDR1 LNHDA, CDR2 SQIVND (reference sequence). This CDR3 has 12 residues. CDR3 protein: CASSGGVYEQYF.

J is TRBJ2-6 and V is TRBV30. Germline V gene data show CDR1 as GTSNPN and CDR2 as SVGIG (reference sequence). The CDR3 consists of 12 residues. The CDR3: CAWSGMDGVLTF.

CDR3 residues: CSAQPVKNTEAFF. V usage is TRBV20-1 and J usage is TRBJ1-1. The CDR3 contains 13 residues. CDR1 is DFQATT, CDR2 SNEGSKA, per germline (reference sequence).

The chain has TRBV15 and TRBJ2-1; without DNA, the TCRdb call of TRBD1 cannot be checked. The length of the CDR3 is 15 residues. Germline CDR1 LNHNV, CDR2 YYDKDF (reference sequence). Here the CDR3 reads CATSRTRDPQDEQFF. The variable domain in full, with the rest retrieved from reference TRBV15 and TRBJ2-1, is DAMVIQNPRYQVTQFGKPVTLSCSQTLNHNVMYWYQQKSSQAPKLLFHYYDKDFNNEADTPDNFQSRRPNTSFCFLDIRSPGLGDTAMYLCATSRTRDPQDEQFFGPGTRLTVL.

The CDR3 is CASRPIADINEQFF. J is TRBJ2-1 and V is TRBV6-2 or TRBV6-3. Germline CDR1 MNHEY, CDR2 SVGEGT. This CDR3 spans 14 amino acids.

The rearrangement links TRBV5-6 to TRBJ2-7. Per germline, CDR1 SGHDT and CDR2 YYEEEE. The CDR3 loop spans 14 amino acids. The CDR3 loop is CASSLMALTYEQYF.

V usage is TRBV6-5 and J usage is TRBJ2-3; absent DNA, TCRdb's TRBD1 call cannot be checked. Germline V gene data show CDR1 as MNHEY and CDR2 as SVGAGI. The CDR3 has 14 amino acids. The CDR3 here is CASSPLPGTDTQYF.

The CDR3 sequence: CASSPGLAESYEQYF. The chain joins TRBV4-2 to TRBJ2-7; TCRdb's assignment of TRBD2 cannot be checked, as there is no DNA. This CDR3 is 15 amino acids long. The germline V gene has CDR1 LGHNA and CDR2 YNFKEQ.